The sequence of this TCR beta chain was determined in a study of blood T cells in healthy people across ages. CDR1 ENHRY and CDR2 SYGVKD come from the germline V gene. The CDR3 is 12 amino acids. J gave up 5 bases and V 7 bases, and 2 bases lay outside the gene matches. A second PCR of roughly 7 to 11 cycles used a sample-barcoded 5' primer and a J-beta primer mix. With 12 random nucleotides, a template-switch adaptor tagged each individual cDNA molecule. MiXCR, applied by TCRdb to the 5' RACE reads, yields one record per CDR3 protein. In the table there are hundreds of thousands of distinct CDR3 sequences, around 27% of which are singletons. The authors isolated at least 6 million PBMCs per sample. These data also formed part of another study, on T cells of mothers and their children.

This TCR was recovered from a boy aged 2 to 10 in good health. This sequence joins TRBV10-3 and TRBJ2-1, with 7 bases matching TRBD1. Material for sequencing was blood. CDR3 sequence: CAINQGDNEQFF. CDR3 nucleotide sequence: TGTGCCATCAACCAGGGGGACAATGAGCAGTTCTTC.